Below, one T cell receptor beta chain is given with its context. These data come from a study of control samples from healthy donors and cancer patients. The CDR3 spans 11 residues. Germline lookup yields CDR1 MNHEY and CDR2 SMNVEV (reference sequence). The V gene lost 6 bases and the J gene lost 4 bases, with 5 bases spanning the gap. Profiling relied on immunoSEQ multiplex PCR, and the TCRdb table lists in-frame clones only, not all of them. In the table there are 90,000 or so clones, approximately 88% of which are singletons. The sequence was obtained from a woman aged 60-70 years in good health. The sample taken for sequencing was blood. This chain uses TRBV27 with TRBJ2-3; a possible D gene is TRBD1 (5 bases). CDR3 amino acids: CASRGPDTQYF. The CDR3 coding sequence is TGTGCCAGCAGGGGGCCAGATACGCAGTATTTT.